Presented here are 28 T cell receptor beta chains from one specimen sequenced in a study of CD8 T cells in ankylosing spondylitis. Each CDR3 protein is one row after TCRdb ran MiXCR on the 5' RACE reads. The table shows about 400,000 distinct CDR3 sequences, with 20% to 25% occurring only once. Sequenced material: blood, either unsorted or a sorted T cell fraction (not recorded which). The receptor source for this set is a male donor with ankylosing spondylitis or in good health (not recorded which).

The gene calls are TRBV5-8 and TRBJ2-7; D is ambiguous. CDR1 is SGHTS and CDR2 is YDEGEE in the germline V gene. This CDR3 spans 15 amino acids. Trimming cost V 0 bases and J 2 bases, with 12 bases left between them. The CDR3: CASSLVVRNPYEQYF. DNA of the CDR3: TGTGCCAGCAGCTTGGTCGTCCGTAATCCCTACGAGCAGTACTTC.

This clonotype was detected a few times. The rearrangement uses TRBV4-1 and TRBJ2-1; 7 bases fit TRBD2. From germline, CDR1 is MGHRA and CDR2 YSYEKL. Losses at the gene ends were 0 bases for V and 6 bases for J; bases not matched to a gene: 8. The CDR3 spans 16 residues. The CDR3 bases are TGCGCCAGCAGCCAAGATTTCAGCGGGGTCCTCAATGAGCAGTTCTTC. It encodes CASSQDFSGVLNEQFF.

Only a few counts were recorded for this clonotype. The CDR3 nucleotides read TGCAGTGCCCCTCCCCAAGAGACCCAGTACTTC. This translates into CSAPPQETQYF. The chain is built from TRBV20-1 and TRBJ2-5; no definite D call. V dropped 6 bases and J dropped 1 base, with 6 bases sitting between them. CDR3 length: 11 amino acids. Germline V gene data show CDR1 as DFQATT and CDR2 as SNEGSKA (reference sequence).

This clonotype was counted only a few times. The chain joins TRBV4-1 to TRBJ2-1, with 7 bases that match TRBD1. The length of the CDR3 is 15 residues. Germline trimming cut 0 bases from V and 5 bases from J; bases unmatched to any gene: 4. The germline V gene encodes CDR1 MGHRA and CDR2 YSYEKL. The CDR3 is CASSQDVGTDNEQFF. CDR3 DNA: TGCGCCAGCAGCCAAGATGTCGGGACAGACAATGAGCAGTTCTTC.

CDR3 sequence: CASSPAGTGGYEQYF. CDR3 sequence (DNA): TGTGCCAGCAGCCCGGCCGGGACAGGGGGCTACGAGCAGTACTTC. The gene calls are TRBV9 and TRBJ2-7, with 11 bases that match TRBD1. The CDR3 is 15 amino acids. Germline V gene sequence: CDR1 SGDLS, CDR2 YYNGEE. Trimming removed 4 bases from V and 3 bases from J; junction bases left unmatched: 6.

The chain uses TRBV28 and TRBJ1-3, with 8 bases identical to TRBD1. Germline V gene data show CDR1 as MDHEN and CDR2 as SYDVKM. The CDR3 consists of 16 residues. The trim removed 8 bases at V and 2 bases at J, leaving 11 bases unmatched. In nucleotides, the CDR3 is TGTGCCAGCGGTACAGAGGACAGGGCCCCTGGAAACACCATATATTTT. Translation: CASGTEDRAPGNTIYF.

This chain uses TRBV6-1 with TRBJ2-7; tentative D call: TRBD2 (6 bases). V was cut by 1 base and J by 2 bases, with 12 bases left in between. Germline V gene lookup returns CDR1 MNHNS and CDR2 SASEGT. CDR3 length equals 15 residues. The CDR3 reads CASSEGSGFPYEQYF. CDR3 nucleotides: TGTGCCAGCAGTGAAGGTAGCGGATTCCCCTACGAGCAGTACTTC.

V gene TRBV6-4 combines with J gene TRBJ2-1, with 8 bases lining up with TRBD1. CDR3 length equals 18 residues. Germline lookup yields CDR1 MRHNA and CDR2 SNTAGT. V gave up 4 bases and J gave up 8 bases; unmatched junction bases: 19. Here the CDR3 reads CASSVRLVQGASQDEQFF. The CDR3 DNA follows: TGTGCCAGCAGTGTAAGGTTGGTGCAGGGGGCGTCCCAGGATGAGCAGTTCTTC.

The V gene is TRBV12-3 or TRBV12-4, the J gene TRBJ2-7, with 7 bases lining up with TRBD2. The CDR3 extends over 17 amino acids. J was trimmed by 4 bases and V by 3 bases; bases with no gene match: 15. CDR3 DNA: TGTGCCAGCAGTTTCATCCCGGGGCGGGGGATCGCTTACGAGCAGTACTTC. It encodes CASSFIPGRGIAYEQYF.

The J gene is TRBJ2-2, the V gene TRBV6-2 or TRBV6-3; TRBD2 matches at 7 bases. V shed 6 bases and J 0 bases; nucleotides not matched to a gene: 7. The CDR3 covers 16 residues. CDR1 and CDR2 from the germline V gene are MNHEY and SVGEGT. CDR3 in DNA: TGTGCCAGCAGCCCCAGACTAGCCCCGAACACCGGGGAGCTGTTTTTT. Its protein product is CASSPRLAPNTGELFF.

This clonotype appeared a few times. The chain joins TRBV2 to TRBJ2-3; D might be TRBD2 (6 bases). Trimming pared 3 bases from V and 5 bases from J, leaving 15 bases between. CDR3 length equals 15 residues. The germline gives CDR1 SNHLY, CDR2 FYNNEI. The CDR3 coding sequence is TGTGCCAGCAGTGAGATGACACTCGGGGGAGATACGCAGTATTTT. This gives the protein CASSEMTLGGDTQYF.

The J gene is TRBJ2-7, the V gene TRBV29-1, with TRBD1 identical over 10 bases. Germline-derived CDR1 and CDR2 are SQVTM and ANQGSEA. This CDR3 is built from 14 residues. After removal of 5 bases from V and 3 bases from J, the junction contained 7 bases not matched to a gene. The CDR3: CSVYLGDRGYEQYF. DNA for the CDR3: TGCAGCGTTTATTTGGGGGACAGGGGCTACGAGCAGTACTTC.

The chain combines TRBV7-9 with TRBJ2-7; possibly TRBD1 for D (6 bases). V was shortened by 1 base and J by 5 bases, with 18 bases between the two germline ends. This CDR3 is built from 16 residues. The germline V gene has CDR1 SEHNR and CDR2 FQNEAQ (reference sequence). CDR3 residues: CASSLEDSGAPNEQYF. DNA of the CDR3: TGTGCCAGCAGCTTAGAGGACAGTGGGGCTCCTAACGAGCAGTACTTC.

V and J are TRBV27 and TRBJ2-7; possibly TRBD1 for D (6 bases). There are 15 residues in the CDR3. V lost 0 bases, J lost 5 bases, and 14 bases lay in between. Germline CDR1 MNHEY, CDR2 SMNVEV (reference sequence). CDR3 in amino acids: CASSLSGAGIDEQYF. The CDR3 nucleotides read TGTGCCAGCAGTTTATCGGGGGCAGGCATAGACGAGCAGTACTTC.

This clonotype was found once. The chain employs TRBV11-2 and TRBJ2-5; D might be TRBD1 or TRBD2, each matching 5 bases. V lost 5 bases and J 4 bases, leaving 17 bases between the germline ends. Germline-derived CDR1 and CDR2 are SGHAT and FQNNGV. The CDR3 sequence is 15 residues long. CDR3 protein: CASSPGPAERETQYF. In nucleotides, the CDR3 is TGTGCCAGCAGCCCGGGACCAGCAGAGAGAGAGACCCAGTACTTC.

In its sample, this clonotype was seen a few times. The CDR3 spells CSVRRDDYGYTF. The DNA of the CDR3 is TGCAGCGTCCGCCGGGACGACTATGGCTACACCTTC. The chain links TRBV29-1 to TRBJ1-2, with D possibly TRBD1 on 5 matching bases. Germline values: CDR1 SQVTM, CDR2 ANQGSEA. Deletions cut 6 bases from V and 3 bases from J, with 11 bases between. The CDR3 consists of 12 residues.

This clonotype was picked up a small number of times. DNA for the CDR3: TGCAGCGCTGACCATAGCACTGAAGCTTTCTTT. Amino acid sequence: CSADHSTEAFF. This sequence joins TRBV29-1 and TRBJ1-1; no firm D call. The CDR3 spans 11 residues. From germline, CDR1 is SQVTM and CDR2 ANQGSEA. The germline V and J ends were trimmed by 7 bases and 4 bases, with 10 bases remaining between them.

The V call is TRBV7-2, the J call TRBJ2-7; tentatively, D is TRBD2 (6 bases). The CDR3 runs 14 residues. Germline-derived CDR1 and CDR2 are SGHTA and FQGNSA. V lost 3 bases and J 1 base, leaving 10 bases between the germline ends. The CDR3 DNA reads TGTGCCAGCAGCTTTGTCCGGGGGTCCTACGAGCAGTACTTC. Encoded protein: CASSFVRGSYEQYF.

The sample holds a few counts of this clonotype. The rearrangement joins TRBV11-2 to TRBJ2-7; 7 bases are a match to TRBD2. In germline, CDR1 is SGHAT, CDR2 FQNNGV. Losses at the gene ends were 5 bases for V and 2 bases for J; bases not matched to a gene: 12. The CDR3 consists of 16 residues. The CDR3 is CASSPGRGPSPYEQYF. The DNA of the CDR3 is TGTGCCAGCAGCCCGGGGAGGGGTCCCAGCCCCTACGAGCAGTACTTC.

This clonotype came up a few times. V usage is TRBV6-1 and J usage is TRBJ2-5, with 7 bases that match TRBD1. V was clipped by 6 bases and J by 0 bases; unmatched bases: 7. The CDR3 contains 15 residues. Germline V gene data show CDR1 as MNHNS and CDR2 as SASEGT. In DNA form, the CDR3 reads TGTGCCAGCAGCCGGACAGGCATACACCAAGAGACCCAGTACTTC. Amino acids: CASSRTGIHQETQYF.

Worth noting for this clonotype: At one end, the junction sequence differs from germline, possibly due to a read error. This chain joins TRBV11-2 and TRBJ2-2; D gene uncertain. Germline values: CDR1 SGHAT, CDR2 FQNNGV. The length of the CDR3 is 16 residues. CDR3 coding DNA: TGTGCCATCCGAATCGCTGGGGTGGTGGGCACCGGAGAGCTGTTTTTT. It encodes CAIRIAGVVGTGELFF.

In this sample, this clonotype turned up a few times. This chain joins TRBV20-1 and TRBJ1-5, with 8 bases that match TRBD1. CDR1 is DFQATT, CDR2 SNEGSKA, per germline (reference sequence). This CDR3 is built from 16 residues. V lost 5 bases to trimming and J lost 2 bases; unmatched junction nucleotides: 11. The CDR3 nucleotides read TGCAGTGCTCTGGGGCCAGACAGGGGCGGCAATCAGCCCCAGCATTTT. Translated: CSALGPDRGGNQPQHF.

V and J are TRBV5-6 and TRBJ2-5; D ambiguous. CDR1 and CDR2 from the germline V gene are SGHDT and YYEEEE. There are 17 residues in the CDR3. The ends were cut back, 1 base at V and 4 bases at J, with 20 bases in the middle. The CDR3 bases are TGTGCCAGCAGCTTGACGAAAGGTGCCCCTTTTAGAGAGACCCAGTACTTC. It yields the protein CASSLTKGAPFRETQYF. Supplemented by reference TRBV5-6 and TRBJ2-5, the full variable domain reads DAGVTQSPTHLIKTRGQQVTLRCSPKSGHDTVSWYQQALGQGPQFIFQYYEEEERQRGNFPDRFSGHQFPNYSSELNVNALLLGDSALYLCASSLTKGAPFRETQYFGPGTRLLVL.

The rearrangement links TRBV29-1 to TRBJ2-7; D perhaps matches TRBD2 (6 bases). CDR1 SQVTM and CDR2 ANQGSEA come from the germline V gene. This CDR3 region has 14 residues. Trimming left V 7 bases short and J 2 bases short, with 18 bases between. CDR3 amino acids: CSAALGGYTYEQYF. CDR3 coding DNA: TGCAGCGCTGCCCTGGGAGGTTACACCTACGAGCAGTACTTC.

The V and J genes are TRBV7-8 and TRBJ1-1, with TRBD1 as a possible D gene (5 bases). The germline V and J ends were trimmed by 1 base and 1 base, with 10 bases remaining between them. Germline V lookup: CDR1 SGHVS, CDR2 FQNEAQ. The CDR3 runs to 15 residues. The CDR3 is CASSLEWGTNTEAFF. CDR3 in DNA: TGTGCCAGCAGCTTAGAATGGGGGACGAACACTGAAGCTTTCTTT.

V is TRBV29-1 and J is TRBJ2-7; D perhaps matches TRBD1 (7 bases). The V end lost 1 base, the J end lost 3 bases, and 13 bases lay between the germline ends. Germline V CDR1 and CDR2: SQVTM, ANQGSEA. This CDR3 region has 14 residues. This chain's CDR3 is CSVEGTGEDYEQYF. The CDR3 DNA is TGCAGCGTTGAAGGTACAGGGGAGGACTACGAGCAGTACTTC.

V and J are TRBV28 and TRBJ2-7, with 10 bases aligning to TRBD1. V shed 2 bases, J shed 5 bases, and the junction held 3 bases outside the gene matches. The CDR3 runs to 14 residues. CDR1 is MDHEN, CDR2 SYDVKM, per germline. The CDR3 protein is CASSLTGTGDEQYF. Written as DNA, the CDR3 is TGTGCCAGCAGTTTAACCGGGACAGGGGACGAGCAGTACTTC.

The chain is built from TRBV9 and TRBJ2-1; the D call may be TRBD1 or TRBD2 (5 bases each). Trimming took 4 bases from V and 6 from J, leaving 20 bases between them. Germline V gives CDR1 SGDLS, CDR2 YYNGEE. The CDR3 runs 16 residues. The CDR3 bases are TGTGCCAGCAGCCAAACCGCCGGGACCCGATTCAATGAGCAGTTCTTC. Its protein product is CASSQTAGTRFNEQFF.